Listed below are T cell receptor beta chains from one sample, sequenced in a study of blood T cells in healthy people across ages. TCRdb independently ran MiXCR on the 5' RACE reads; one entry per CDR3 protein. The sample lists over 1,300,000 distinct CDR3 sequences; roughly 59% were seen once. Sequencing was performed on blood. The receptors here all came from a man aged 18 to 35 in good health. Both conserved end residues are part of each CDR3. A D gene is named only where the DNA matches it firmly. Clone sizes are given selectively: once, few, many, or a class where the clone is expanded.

cdr3_nt: TGCAGTGCTCGCTTCCAGGGGCTAAACTATGGCTACACCTTC; cdr3_aa: CSARFQGLNYGYTF; d_call: NA; v_call: TRBV20-1; clone_size: NA; j_call: TRBJ1-2
cdr3_nt: TGTGCCATCAGTGCTTCTAGCGGGGGGGCCGGTGGAGAGACCCAGTACTTC; cdr3_aa: CAISASSGGAGGETQYF; d_call: TRBD2; v_call: TRBV10-3; clone_size: NA; j_call: TRBJ2-5
cdr3_nt: TGTGCCAGCAGTGCCCGGGACAGCTTCTTAAACATTCAGTACTTC; cdr3_aa: CASSARDSFLNIQYF; d_call: TRBD1; v_call: TRBV2; clone_size: NA; j_call: TRBJ2-4
cdr3_nt: TGTGCCAGCAGTTTATCGCGACCGAGCCCAGATACGCAGTATTTT; cdr3_aa: CASSLSRPSPDTQYF; d_call: NA; v_call: TRBV28; clone_size: NA; j_call: TRBJ2-3
cdr3_nt: TGCGCCAGCAGTGCCACCCTGACCCACGAGCAGTACTTC; cdr3_aa: CASSATLTHEQYF; d_call: NA; v_call: TRBV10-1; clone_size: NA; j_call: TRBJ2-7
cdr3_nt: TGTGCCAGCAGTAGTTTACAGGGTAACGATGAGCAGTTCTTC; cdr3_aa: CASSSLQGNDEQFF; d_call: NA; v_call: TRBV27; clone_size: NA; j_call: TRBJ2-1
cdr3_nt: TGTGCCAGCAGTTTAGCGCTCACAGGGGACGAGCAGTACTTC; cdr3_aa: CASSLALTGDEQYF; d_call: TRBD1; v_call: TRBV12-3/TRBV12-4; clone_size: once; j_call: TRBJ2-7
cdr3_nt: TGTGCCAGCAGCCAGACAGGGTCCCTCTCCTACGAGCAGTACTTC; cdr3_aa: CASSQTGSLSYEQYF; d_call: TRBD1; v_call: TRBV9; clone_size: NA; j_call: TRBJ2-7
cdr3_nt: TGTGCCATCAGTGGGGACAGAGATAGCACAGATACGCAGTATTTT; cdr3_aa: CAISGDRDSTDTQYF; d_call: TRBD1; v_call: TRBV10-3; clone_size: few; j_call: TRBJ2-3
cdr3_nt: TGTGCCAGCACGCGACAGGGTGGGATCACTGAAGCTTTCTTT; cdr3_aa: CASTRQGGITEAFF; d_call: TRBD1; v_call: TRBV6-5; clone_size: NA; j_call: TRBJ1-1
cdr3_nt: TGTGCCAGCAGACTCCCACAGGTGGGCTATGGCTACACCTTC; cdr3_aa: CASRLPQVGYGYTF; d_call: NA; v_call: TRBV28; clone_size: once; j_call: TRBJ1-2
cdr3_nt: TGTGCCAGCAGTAGCCGGGACAGGGGAAAAGAGACCCAGTACTTC; cdr3_aa: CASSSRDRGKETQYF; d_call: TRBD1; v_call: TRBV6-2/TRBV6-3; clone_size: few; j_call: TRBJ2-5
cdr3_nt: TGCAGCGTTCGCAGGGCGGAGAGCACTGAAGCTTTCTTT; cdr3_aa: CSVRRAESTEAFF; d_call: NA; v_call: TRBV29-1; clone_size: NA; j_call: TRBJ1-1
cdr3_nt: TGTGCCAGCCGGGGATTCGAAGAGACCCAGTACTTC; cdr3_aa: CASRGFEETQYF; d_call: NA; v_call: TRBV7-6; clone_size: NA; j_call: TRBJ2-5
cdr3_nt: TGTGCCAGCAGACGCGGGACTGAAAAGACGAGCTCCTATAATTCACCCCTCCACTTT; cdr3_aa: CASRRGTEKTSSYNSPLHF; d_call: NA; v_call: TRBV4-2; clone_size: NA; j_call: TRBJ1-6
cdr3_nt: TGCGCCAGCAGCCAAGATGGAGGGGGAGCTGGGTTGTACTTC; cdr3_aa: CASSQDGGGAGLYF; d_call: NA; v_call: TRBV4-1; clone_size: NA; j_call: TRBJ2-7
cdr3_nt: TGTGCCACCTCACCAAGGAGTGGGGGCCGGGACTATGGCTACACCTTC; cdr3_aa: CATSPRSGGRDYGYTF; d_call: NA; v_call: TRBV6-2/TRBV6-3; clone_size: NA; j_call: TRBJ1-2
cdr3_nt: TGCGGTGCTGCCGAGCAAGAGACCCAGTACTTC; cdr3_aa: CGAAEQETQYF; d_call: NA; v_call: TRBV20-1; clone_size: NA; j_call: TRBJ2-5
cdr3_nt: TGCGCCAGCAGCTTCCCCGACAGGGATGACACTGAAGCTTTCTTT; cdr3_aa: CASSFPDRDDTEAFF; d_call: TRBD1; v_call: TRBV5-1; clone_size: once; j_call: TRBJ1-1
cdr3_nt: TGCAGTGCCAGTGGACTAGCGGGATTCGGGTACGAGCAGTACTTC; cdr3_aa: CSASGLAGFGYEQYF; d_call: TRBD2; v_call: TRBV20-1; clone_size: few; j_call: TRBJ2-7
cdr3_nt: TGCGCCAGCAGCCAGGGGATCTCGGATGAAAAACTGTTTTTT; cdr3_aa: CASSQGISDEKLFF; d_call: NA; v_call: TRBV5-1; clone_size: once; j_call: TRBJ1-4
cdr3_nt: TGTGCCAGCAGACGGAATGAGCAGTTCTTC; cdr3_aa: CASRRNEQFF; d_call: NA; v_call: TRBV12-3/TRBV12-4; clone_size: NA; j_call: TRBJ2-1
cdr3_nt: TGTGCCAGCAGCCAAAACACAGGGGGCGCGAGAGGCTACACCTTC; cdr3_aa: CASSQNTGGARGYTF; d_call: TRBD1; v_call: TRBV3-1; clone_size: NA; j_call: TRBJ1-2
cdr3_nt: TGTGCCAACAGCCTTTCTGAGGATAGCTCCTACGAGCAGTACTTC; cdr3_aa: CANSLSEDSSYEQYF; d_call: NA; v_call: TRBV12-3/TRBV12-4; clone_size: NA; j_call: TRBJ2-7